This TCR beta chain is drawn from a study of human T cells and chemical hapten exposure. Study-wide points: Following DPC sensitization, TCRs present above 1 in 1000 frequency showed no change.

Regarding this clonotype: Its target is not known.

The starting material, unfractionated whole blood, was used for total RNA extraction. V was clipped by 0 bases and J by 6 bases, with 9 bases between them. The CDR3 consists of 15 residues. The germline CDR1 and CDR2 sequences are LGHNA and YNFKEQ. In the library, unique molecular identifiers were attached to individual cDNA molecules. From the 5' RACE reads, TCRdb called clonotypes with MiXCR, one entry per CDR3 protein. Of 120,000 to 150,000 distinct CDR3 sequences detected, 3.5% to 5% appear once; the ten largest clones hold approximately 1.3%. This TCR was recovered from a female donor in good health. The chain combines TRBV4-2 with TRBJ1-6, with D tentatively TRBD1 (5 bases). Here the CDR3 DNA reads TGTGCCAGCAGCCAAGAGAGACAGTGTAATTCACCCCTCCACTTT. Translating gives CASSQERQCNSPLHF.